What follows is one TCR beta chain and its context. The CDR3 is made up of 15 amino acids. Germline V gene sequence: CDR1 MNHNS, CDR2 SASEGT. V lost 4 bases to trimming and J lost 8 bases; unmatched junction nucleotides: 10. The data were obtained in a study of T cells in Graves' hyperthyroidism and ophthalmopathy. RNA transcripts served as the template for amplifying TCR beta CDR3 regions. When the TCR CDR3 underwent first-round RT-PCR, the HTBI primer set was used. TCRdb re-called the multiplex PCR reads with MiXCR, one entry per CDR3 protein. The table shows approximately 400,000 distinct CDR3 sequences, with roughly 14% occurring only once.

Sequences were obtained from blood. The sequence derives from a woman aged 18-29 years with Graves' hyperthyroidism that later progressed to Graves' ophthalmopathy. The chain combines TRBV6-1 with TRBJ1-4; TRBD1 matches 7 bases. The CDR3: CASSATGSLGEKLFF. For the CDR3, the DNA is TGTGCCAGCAGTGCGACAGGGTCCTTAGGAGAAAAACTGTTTTTT.